This T cell receptor (beta chain) was observed in a study of monozygotic twins with inflammatory bowel disease. Looked up from germline, CDR1 is KGHSH and CDR2 is LQKENI. CDR3 length equals 15 residues. The cDNA of both the TCRalpha and TCRbeta chains was subjected to two nested PCRs of around 16 and 10 cycles. One entry per CDR3 protein, without DNA, is what TCRdb gives after re-calling the 5' RACE reads. The sample shows 420,000 or so distinct CDR3 sequences, and 2% to 3% sits with its ten largest clones. Sequenced: blood. The receptor was derived from a human donor with ulcerative colitis or Crohn's disease, or a healthy co-twin of an affected twin (not recorded which). The rearrangement joins TRBV18 to TRBJ1-5. This chain's CDR3 is CASSPGTDSNQPQHF. The full variable domain, in which reference TRBV18 and TRBJ1-5 provide the parts outside the CDR3, is NAGVMQNPRHLVRRRGQEARLRCSPMKGHSHVYWYRQLPEEGLKFMVYLQKENIIDESGMPKERFSAEFPKEGPSILRIQQVVRGDSAAYFCASSPGTDSNQPQHFGDGTRLSIL.